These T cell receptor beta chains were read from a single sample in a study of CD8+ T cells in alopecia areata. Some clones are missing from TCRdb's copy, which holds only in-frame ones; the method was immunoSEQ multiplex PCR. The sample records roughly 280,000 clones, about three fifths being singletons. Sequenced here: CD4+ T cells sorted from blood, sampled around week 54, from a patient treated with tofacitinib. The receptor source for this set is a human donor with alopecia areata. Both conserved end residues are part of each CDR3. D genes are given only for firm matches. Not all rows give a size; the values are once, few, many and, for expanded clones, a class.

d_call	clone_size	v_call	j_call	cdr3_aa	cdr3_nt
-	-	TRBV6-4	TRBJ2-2	CASSDRGTGELFF	TGTGCCAGCAGTGACAGGGGCACCGGGGAGCTGTTTTTT
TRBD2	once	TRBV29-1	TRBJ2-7	CSVLGGYEQYF	TGCAGCGTCCTCGGGGGGTACGAGCAGTACTTC
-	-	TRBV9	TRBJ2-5	CASSVVGSGETQYF	TGTGCCAGCAGCGTAGTAGGGTCAGGGGAGACCCAGTACTTC
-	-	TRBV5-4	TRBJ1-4	CASSLQGPGEKLFF	TGTGCCAGCAGCTTGCAGGGGCCCGGTGAAAAACTGTTTTTT
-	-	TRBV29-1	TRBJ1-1	CSVDKTALMNTEAFF	TGCAGCGTTGACAAGACAGCGCTGATGAACACTGAAGCTTTCTTT
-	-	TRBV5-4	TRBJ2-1	CASSASDRKRIEQFF	TGTGCCAGCAGCGCGTCAGACAGGAAGCGGATTGAGCAGTTCTTC
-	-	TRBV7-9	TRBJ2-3	CASSPSRSADTQYF	TGTGCCAGCAGCCCCTCTCGGTCGGCAGATACGCAGTATTTT
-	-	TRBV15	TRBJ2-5	CATSRRTGLRWETQYF	TGTGCCACCAGCAGGCGCACAGGGCTTAGGTGGGAGACCCAGTACTTC
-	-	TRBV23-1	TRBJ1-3	CASSQTNGRVGNTIYF	TGCGCCAGCAGTCAGACAAATGGCCGAGTTGGAAACACCATATATTTT
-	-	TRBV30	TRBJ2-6	CAWSQGFGANVLTF	TGTGCCTGGAGCCAGGGGTTTGGGGCCAACGTCCTGACTTTC
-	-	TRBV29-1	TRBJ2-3	CSVRGQSTDTQYF	TGCAGCGTTCGAGGACAGTCCACAGATACGCAGTATTTT
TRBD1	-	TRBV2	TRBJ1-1	CASRPDRATEAFF	TGTGCCAGCAGGCCCGACAGGGCCACTGAAGCTTTCTTT
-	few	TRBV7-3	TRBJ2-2	CASSLHQFTGELFF	TGTGCCAGCAGCTTACACCAATTCACCGGGGAGCTGTTTTTT
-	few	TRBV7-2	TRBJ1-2	CASSLGWSAEGYTF	TGTGCCAGCAGCTTAGGGTGGTCAGCCGAGGGCTACACCTTC
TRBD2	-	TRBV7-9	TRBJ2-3	CASSLASGGSDTQYF	TGTGCCAGCAGCCTTGCTAGCGGGGGCTCCGATACGCAGTATTTT
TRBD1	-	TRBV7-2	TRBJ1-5	CASSPDRGGQPQHF	TGTGCCAGCAGCCCTGACAGGGGGGGTCAGCCCCAGCATTTT
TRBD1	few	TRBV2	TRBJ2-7	CASSERQGLEQYF	TGTGCCAGCAGTGAAAGACAGGGGCTCGAGCAGTACTTC
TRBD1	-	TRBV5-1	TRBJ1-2	CASSRDRAYGYTF	TGCGCCAGCAGCAGGGACAGGGCCTATGGCTACACCTTC
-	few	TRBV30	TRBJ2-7	CAWGPLGVDHEQYF	TGTGCCTGGGGCCCCCTCGGGGTGGACCACGAGCAGTACTTC
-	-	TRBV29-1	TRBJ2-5	CSVLGGLGQETQYF	TGCAGCGTTTTAGGGGGGTTGGGGCAAGAGACCCAGTACTTC
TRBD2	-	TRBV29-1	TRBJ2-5	CSAPKDGGETQYF	TGCAGCGCACCGAAGGACGGGGGGGAGACCCAGTACTTC
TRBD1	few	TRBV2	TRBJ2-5	CASYDRDQTQYF	TGTGCCAGCTACGACAGGGACCAGACCCAGTACTTC
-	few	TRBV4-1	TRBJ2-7	CASSPLVGNSYEQYF	TGCGCCAGCAGCCCCCTCGTCGGGAACAGCTACGAGCAGTACTTC
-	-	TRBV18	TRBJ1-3	CASSPPTGKGNTIYF	TGTGCCAGCTCACCACCGACCGGGAAGGGAAACACCATATATTTT
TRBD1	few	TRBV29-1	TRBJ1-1	CSVDDRGRNTEAFF	TGCAGCGTGGATGACAGGGGACGGAACACTGAAGCTTTCTTT
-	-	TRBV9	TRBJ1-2	CASSPSTGNYGYTF	TGTGCCAGCAGCCCATCGACAGGCAACTATGGCTACACCTTC
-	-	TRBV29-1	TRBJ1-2	CSVEGAGDGYTF	TGCAGCGTTGAAGGGGCAGGGGATGGCTACACCTTC
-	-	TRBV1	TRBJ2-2	CTSSQDTAGGLTGELFF	TGCACCAGCAGCCAAGATACGGCGGGGGGACTCACCGGGGAGCTGTTTTTT
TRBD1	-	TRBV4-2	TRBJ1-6	CASSQEIGTGQSPLHF	TGTGCCAGCAGCCAAGAGATCGGGACAGGTCAATCACCCCTCCACTTT
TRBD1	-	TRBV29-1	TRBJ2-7	CSVEGIQGANTYEQYF	TGCAGCGTTGAAGGGATACAGGGGGCTAACACCTACGAGCAGTACTTC
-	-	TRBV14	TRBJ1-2	CASSHEGFGYGYTF	TGTGCCAGCAGCCATGAGGGTTTCGGCTATGGCTACACCTTC
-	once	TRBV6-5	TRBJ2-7	CASSYGTAVEQYF	TGTGCCAGCAGTTATGGGACCGCCGTGGAGCAGTACTTC
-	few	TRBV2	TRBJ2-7	CASSGFTNRQMNF	TGTGCCAGCAGTGGTTTCACCAACCGCCAAATGAACTTC
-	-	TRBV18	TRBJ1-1	CASSQSRGLGNTEAFF	TGTGCCAGCTCCCAATCCAGGGGATTGGGGAACACTGAAGCTTTCTTT